This entry lists 21 T cell receptor beta chains sequenced from one sample in a study of beta chain features in type 1 diabetes. Their target antigens are unknown. Reverse transcription of all isolated RNA meant that expressed TCRB transcripts were sequenced. Generated by immunoSEQ multiplex PCR, the TCRdb table keeps only in-frame clones and is missing some. The data contain about 150,000 clones, about 9.4% of them singletons. Study findings and constraints: TCRB CDR3s were moderately but significantly shorter in Type 1 diabetes patients in all four CD4+ subsets.

The sequenced sample was central memory CD4+ T cells from blood. These receptors were taken from a man under 40 with type 1 diabetes.

This clone was seen more than once but under ten times. The rearrangement joins TRBV11-2 to TRBJ1-2; D is perhaps TRBD1 (5 bases). Germline V gene data show CDR1 as SGHAT and CDR2 as FQNNGV. This CDR3 is 13 amino acids long. Trimming stripped 5 bases from V and 6 bases from J, with 13 bases between. The DNA of the CDR3 is TGTGCCAGCAGCGTAGCAGGGTCGGATGGCTACACCTTC. Translation gives CASSVAGSDGYTF.

This chain joins TRBV27 and TRBJ2-7; TRBD2 agrees at 12 bases. V shed 5 bases and J 6 bases; nucleotides not matched to a gene: 8. The CDR3 totals 15 residues. CDR1 and CDR2 (germline): MNHEY, SMNVEV (reference sequence). CDR3 sequence reads: CASSIQTSGGLEQYF. In DNA, the CDR3 is TGTGCCAGCAGTATCCAGACTAGCGGGGGCCTCGAGCAGTACTTC.

This clone has just a few counts. The V gene is TRBV7-2, the J gene TRBJ2-7, with D perhaps matching TRBD1 (5 bases). Trimming took off 2 bases at V and 6 bases at J, with 17 bases between the two ends. The V gene's germline CDR1 is SGHTA and CDR2 FQGNSA. CDR3 length: 15 amino acids. DNA of the CDR3: TGTGCCAGCAGCTTAAGGGGCGGAAGTACGGGCGAGCAGTACTTC. Amino acids: CASSLRGGSTGEQYF.

This clone was counted once. The V call is TRBV28, the J call TRBJ2-7, with 7 positions matching TRBD2. CDR1 is MDHEN, CDR2 SYDVKM, per germline. V was clipped by 10 bases and J by 0 bases; unmatched bases: 0. The length of the CDR3 is 11 residues. CDR3 region: CAIAGSYEQYF. As DNA, the CDR3 is TGTGCCATAGCGGGCTCCTACGAGCAGTACTTC.

This clone was found a few times. The chain employs TRBV7-3 and TRBJ2-1; 9 positions match TRBD2. The J segment lost 3 bases and the V segment lost 5 bases, leaving 11 bases of the junction unmatched. This CDR3 contains 17 residues. Germline V gives CDR1 SGHTA, CDR2 FQGTGA. CDR3 residues: CASSRYPTSGFYNEQFF. In DNA form, the CDR3 reads TGTGCCAGCAGCCGGTATCCGACTAGCGGTTTCTACAATGAGCAGTTCTTC.

This clone was found a few times. V usage is TRBV6-5 and J usage is TRBJ2-1; D is possibly TRBD2 (5 bases). Germline V gene lookup returns CDR1 MNHEY and CDR2 SVGAGI. This CDR3 spans 13 amino acids. V was pared by 5 bases and J by 5 bases, with 10 bases between. CDR3 in amino acids: CASSPGLHNEQFF. DNA for the CDR3: TGTGCCAGCAGTCCCGGACTCCACAATGAGCAGTTCTTC.

This clone was recorded a few times. The V gene is TRBV4-2, the J gene TRBJ2-5; no reliable D call. Trimming stripped 4 bases from V and 4 bases from J, with 16 bases between. The CDR3 length is 15 residues. The germline gives CDR1 LGHNA, CDR2 YNFKEQ. This chain's CDR3 is CASSPIPGRTETQYF. The CDR3 coding sequence is TGTGCCAGCAGCCCTATCCCTGGGCGAACAGAGACCCAGTACTTC.

This chain links TRBV5-4 with TRBJ2-5, with D maybe TRBD2 (6 bases). Between the trimmed V and J ends, which lost 4 bases and 2 bases, there was a span of 12 bases. The CDR3 is made up of 14 amino acids. Germline CDR1 SGHNT, CDR2 YYREEE (reference sequence). DNA for the CDR3: TGTGCCAGCAGCCATTCGACTAGTCAAGAGACCCAGTACTTC. Its protein is CASSHSTSQETQYF.

V gene TRBV4-2 combines with J gene TRBJ1-3, with 9 bases identical to TRBD1. Trimming at V came to 7 bases and at J to 7 bases, leaving 8 bases not matched to a gene. There are 14 residues in the CDR3. Per the germline V gene, CDR1 is LGHNA and CDR2 is YNFKEQ. The CDR3 sequence is CASKTGGEPNTIYF. The CDR3 region has the DNA TGTGCCAGCAAGACAGGGGGAGAACCGAACACCATATATTTT.

This rearrangement joins TRBV6-4 to TRBJ2-1; 8 nucleotides align to TRBD1. The CDR3 has 14 residues. Germline CDR1 is MRHNA and CDR2 is SNTAGT. Germline trimming cut 6 bases from V and 7 bases from J; bases unmatched to any gene: 8. The CDR3 reads CASSRGQGNNEQFF. The CDR3 DNA reads as TGTGCCAGCAGCCGTGGACAGGGTAATAATGAGCAGTTCTTC.

The chain carries TRBV19 and TRBJ2-7, with 9 bases identical to TRBD1. CDR3 length: 14 residues. Germline CDR1 reads LNHDA; CDR2 reads SQIVND (reference sequence). Germline trimming cut 5 bases from V and 1 base from J; bases unmatched to any gene: 3. Here the CDR3 reads CASSVQGASYEQYF. The DNA for the CDR3 is TGTGCCAGTAGTGTACAGGGGGCTTCCTACGAGCAGTACTTC.

The V gene is TRBV7-9, the J gene TRBJ1-1; TRBD1 might be the D (5 bases). The CDR3 is 14 residues long. V gave up 5 bases and J gave up 0 bases, with 10 bases separating them. Germline assignment: CDR1 SEHNR and CDR2 FQNEAQ (reference sequence). The CDR3 region has the DNA TGTGCCAGCAGCGCGGGACGGATGAACACTGAAGCTTTCTTT. Its protein is CASSAGRMNTEAFF. Together with reference TRBV7-9 and TRBJ1-1, the CDR3 gives the full variable domain: DTGVSQNPRHKITKRGQNVTFRCDPISEHNRLYWYRQTLGQGPEFLTYFQNEAQLEKSRLLSDRFSAERPKGSFSTLEIQRTEQGDSAMYLCASSAGRMNTEAFFGQGTRLTVV.

In its sample, this clone was seen a few times. The chain recombines TRBV28 with TRBJ1-3; maybe TRBD1 (5 bases). Trimming took off 1 base at V and 3 bases at J, with 10 bases between the two ends. The CDR3 contains 15 residues. Germline loops: CDR1 MDHEN, CDR2 SYDVKM. The CDR3 DNA reads TGTGCCAGCAGTTTATTCACAGGTTATGGAAACACCATATATTTT. This codes for CASSLFTGYGNTIYF.

This clone has just a few counts. The chain uses TRBV4-1 and TRBJ2-6; 9 bases agree with TRBD1. CDR3 length: 17 residues. CDR1 MGHRA and CDR2 YSYEKL come from the germline V gene. V lost 4 bases to trimming and J lost 2 bases; unmatched junction nucleotides: 6. For the CDR3, the DNA is TGCGCCAGCAGCCCACAGGGGGCGGGTACTGGGGCCAACGTCCTGACTTTC. Protein product: CASSPQGAGTGANVLTF.

The table lists this clone with a few counts. The chain carries TRBV7-9 and TRBJ2-5; tentatively, D is TRBD1 (5 bases). Trimming removed 8 bases from V and 1 base from J, with 5 bases in between. Germline CDR1 reads SEHNR; CDR2 reads FQNEAQ (reference sequence). This CDR3 is 11 amino acids long. DNA of the CDR3: TGTGCCAGCCAGGGCCAAGAGACCCAGTACTTC. Its translation: CASQGQETQYF.

This clone was observed a few times. The gene calls are TRBV28 and TRBJ2-5; possible D gene TRBD2, 5 bases. The J call may be incorrect, as the DNA end agrees better with TRBJ2-7. The germline CDR1 and CDR2 sequences are MDHEN and SYDVKM. CDR3 size: 12 residues. DNA of the CDR3: TGTGCCAGCACCGGGAACTCCTACGAGCAGTACTTC. This translates into CASTGNSYEQYF.

This clone has only a few counts. The chain carries TRBV28 and TRBJ2-5; D might be TRBD2 (7 bases). The DNA end is more similar to TRBJ2-7, so the J call may be wrong. Germline-derived CDR1 and CDR2 are MDHEN and SYDVKM. The CDR3 has 13 residues. The CDR3 bases are TGTGCCAGCAGACTAGGGGGGGGATACGAGCAGTACTTC. It specifies CASRLGGGYEQYF.

This clone was detected only a few times. V is TRBV28 and J is TRBJ1-6; no definite D call. The V gene's germline CDR1 is MDHEN and CDR2 SYDVKM. V gave up 6 bases and J gave up 6 bases, with 3 bases separating them. There are 11 residues in the CDR3. CDR3 nucleotides: TGTGCCAGCAGCTCTAATTCACCCCTCCACTTT. Its translation is CASSSNSPLHF.

The chain recombines TRBV18 with TRBJ2-1; 9 bases agree with TRBD1. Losses at the gene ends were 3 bases for V and 6 bases for J; bases not matched to a gene: 9. The CDR3 is 16 amino acids. In germline, CDR1 is KGHSH, CDR2 LQKENI. The CDR3 here is CASSPFGGQGGNEQFF. CDR3 nucleotides: TGTGCCAGCTCACCCTTTGGGGGACAGGGAGGCAATGAGCAGTTCTTC.

This clone occurred a few times. The chain uses TRBV9 and TRBJ2-7; TRBD1 might be the D (5 bases). The CDR3 loop spans 14 amino acids. Deletions cut 0 bases from V and 4 bases from J, with 11 bases between. Germline assignment: CDR1 SGDLS and CDR2 YYNGEE. The CDR3 protein is CASSVAGAGYEQYF. The CDR3 region has the DNA TGTGCCAGCAGCGTAGCTGGGGCCGGTTACGAGCAGTACTTC.

The chain is built from TRBV19 and TRBJ2-1; TRBD1 is a possible D gene (6 bases). The V gene lost 4 bases and the J gene lost 6 bases, with 10 bases spanning the gap. Per germline, CDR1 LNHDA and CDR2 SQIVND (reference sequence). The CDR3 spans 13 residues. The CDR3 bases are TGTGCCAGTAGTAATGGACAGTCCAATGAGCAGTTCTTC. Protein sequence: CASSNGQSNEQFF. Complete variable domain (other parts from reference TRBV19 and TRBJ2-1): DGGITQSPKYLFRKEGQNVTLSCEQNLNHDAMYWYRQDPGQGLRLIYYSQIVNDFQKGDIAEGYSVSREKKESFPLTVTSAQKNPTAFYLCASSNGQSNEQFFGPGTRLTVL.